The rows below give T cell receptor beta chains drawn from one sample of a study of CD8 T cells in ankylosing spondylitis. TCRdb re-called the 5' RACE reads with MiXCR, one entry per CDR3 protein. In the table there are roughly 150,000 distinct CDR3 sequences, approximately 9% of which are singletons. Sequencing was performed on blood, either unsorted or a sorted T cell fraction (not recorded which). Receptors originate from a female donor with ankylosing spondylitis or in good health (not recorded which). CDR3s include the opening cysteine and the closing phenylalanine or tryptophan. The D gene is left open where the match is weak. For some rows the clone size is stated as once, few or many, or as a class when expanded; others skip it.

DNA | CDR3 | V | D | J | size
TGTGCCAGCAGTTTATCGGACCGCAATGAGCAGTTCTTC | CASSLSDRNEQFF | TRBV6-5 | - | TRBJ2-1 | -
TGCGCCAGCAGCCAAGCAACAGGGCCCCATGAGCAGTTCTTC | CASSQATGPHEQFF | TRBV4-3 | - | TRBJ2-1 | -
TGTGCCAGCAGTGGGGGACAGCCTAATTCACCCCTCCACTTT | CASSGGQPNSPLHF | TRBV2 | TRBD1 | TRBJ1-6 | few
TGTGCCAGCGCTGACCAGCGGGAGCCGGAGTATACGCAGTATTTT | CASADQREPEYTQYF | TRBV7-9 | TRBD2 | TRBJ2-3 | -
TGTGCCAGCAGTTACTCGCATGGAAGGTCCGAGCCGCAGTACTTC | CASSYSHGRSEPQYF | TRBV6-5 | - | TRBJ2-7 | few
TGTGCCAGCAGTCCTCAAGCGGGCCTCACAGATACGCAGTATTTT | CASSPQAGLTDTQYF | TRBV28 | - | TRBJ2-3 | many
TGTGCCAGCAGCCAGAGCGGCAGCTCCTACAATGAGCAGTTCTTC | CASSQSGSSYNEQFF | TRBV7-6 | - | TRBJ2-1 | many
TGTGCCAGCAGCGTAGGAGTAACGAGAAACATTCAGTACTTC | CASSVGVTRNIQYF | TRBV9 | - | TRBJ2-4 | -
TGCAGCGTTGGGAAAAGGGAACCCCCCAATGAGCAGTTCTTC | CSVGKREPPNEQFF | TRBV29-1 | - | TRBJ2-1 | many
TGTGCCAGCAGCTTAGTCACGGTGATGGAGCAGTACTTC | CASSLVTVMEQYF | TRBV11-2 | - | TRBJ2-7 | few
TGTGCCAGCCCTAGACAGCCCACAGATACGCAGTATTTT | CASPRQPTDTQYF | TRBV2 | - | TRBJ2-3 | -
TGTGCCAGCAGTTTATCTCTGACAGGTTTTTCCTACGAGCAGTACTTC | CASSLSLTGFSYEQYF | TRBV27 | - | TRBJ2-7 | -
TGCGCCAGCAGACCTGGCGGGGGGCTCCAACCCTACGAGCAGTACTTC | CASRPGGGLQPYEQYF | TRBV5-1 | TRBD2 | TRBJ2-7 | -
TGTGCCAGCAGTTTAGGGCTAGATGGTGAGCAGTTCTTC | CASSLGLDGEQFF | TRBV28 | - | TRBJ2-1 | few
TGTGCCAGCATGGTCGCCCTCCAGGGGAGGATGTGGACCTACGAGCAGTACTTC | CASMVALQGRMWTYEQYF | TRBV6-2/TRBV6-3 | - | TRBJ2-7 | few
TGTGCCAGCAGCGCCAGCGGGAGGAATACGCAGTATTTT | CASSASGRNTQYF | TRBV7-8 | TRBD2 | TRBJ2-3 | few
TGTGCCACCAGCAGAGGCGGTAGCGGGAACGAGCAGTACTTC | CATSRGGSGNEQYF | TRBV15 | TRBD2 | TRBJ2-7 | -
TGTGCCAGCAGCTCTTGGGGGGGCACGAGCTCCTACAATGAGCAGTTCTTC | CASSSWGGTSSYNEQFF | TRBV7-2 | - | TRBJ2-1 | -
TGTGCCAGCAGCAAAGCGGGAGTACTCTACAATGAGCAGTTCTTC | CASSKAGVLYNEQFF | TRBV3-1 | TRBD2 | TRBJ2-1 | few
TGTGCCAGCAGTTTACCCCTAGGAAATGAGCAGTTCTTC | CASSLPLGNEQFF | TRBV12-3/TRBV12-4 | - | TRBJ2-1 | many
TGTGCCAGCAGCCCCCGCGAGCAGTACTTC | CASSPREQYF | TRBV7-9 | - | TRBJ2-7 | many
TGTGCCAGTAGTGACGACGTTAACACTGAAGCTTTCTTT | CASSDDVNTEAFF | TRBV19 | - | TRBJ1-1 | -
TGTGCCAGCAGTGGCCGCCACAGGGGGGGCATTGAGCAGTTCTTC | CASSGRHRGGIEQFF | TRBV28 | - | TRBJ2-1 | -
TGTGCCAGCAGACTGGACAGCTACGAGCAGTACTTC | CASRLDSYEQYF | TRBV2 | - | TRBJ2-7 | few
TGTGCCAGCAGTTTTGTGGGTGGAGAGACCCAGTACTTC | CASSFVGGETQYF | TRBV12-3/TRBV12-4 | - | TRBJ2-5 | many
TGTGCCAGCGGGAGGGCCCCCTACAATGAGCAGTTCTTC | CASGRAPYNEQFF | TRBV7-9 | TRBD2 | TRBJ2-1 | many
TGTGCCAGCAGTCACCGGAGGGGTGAAGCTTTCTTT | CASSHRRGEAFF | TRBV6-6 | - | TRBJ1-1 | few
TGTGCCAGCAACGGAGCACGCACCTACGAGCAGTACTTC | CASNGARTYEQYF | TRBV7-9 | - | TRBJ2-7 | many
TGTGCCAGCAGCTACGGACTAGCGGGAGGGATCGCCTACGAGCAGTACTTC | CASSYGLAGGIAYEQYF | TRBV7-8 | TRBD2 | TRBJ2-7 | few
TGTGCCAGCAGTTACTCGATTGAGGGCCAAGGGAATGAGCAGTTCTTC | CASSYSIEGQGNEQFF | TRBV6-5 | - | TRBJ2-1 | -
TGTGCCAGCAGTGGGGATGCCCGGAGGTCATACGAGCAGTACTTC | CASSGDARRSYEQYF | TRBV12-3/TRBV12-4 | - | TRBJ2-7 | -
TGTGCCAGCAGTGCTACCTCGACAGGCCGGGGTCGGGCTTTCTTT | CASSATSTGRGRAFF | TRBV12-3/TRBV12-4 | - | TRBJ1-1 | few
TGTGCCAGCAGTGAAGCGCTTCTTAATTCACCCCTCCACTTT | CASSEALLNSPLHF | TRBV2 | - | TRBJ1-6 | -
TGCGCCAGCAGTGATACTAGCGGGAGGGGGGATACGCAGTATTTT | CASSDTSGRGDTQYF | TRBV10-2 | TRBD2 | TRBJ2-3 | many
TGCGCCAGCAGCCCGCCCGGTTTAGCGGGAGACAATGAGCAGTTCTTC | CASSPPGLAGDNEQFF | TRBV5-1 | TRBD2 | TRBJ2-1 | many
TGTGCCTGGAGAGCAGGGGGCTATGGCTACACCTTC | CAWRAGGYGYTF | TRBV30 | TRBD1 | TRBJ1-2 | many
TGTGCCAGCAGCTTCCCTGACAGGGAAGAGACCCAGTACTTC | CASSFPDREETQYF | TRBV7-9 | TRBD1 | TRBJ2-5 | many
TGTGCCAGCAAACCGGACAGGCGAGAGACCCAGTACTTC | CASKPDRRETQYF | TRBV6-2/TRBV6-3 | TRBD1 | TRBJ2-5 | -
TGTGCCAGCACCCCCGTCGGGGGGATCACCGGGGAGCTGTTTTTT | CASTPVGGITGELFF | TRBV28 | TRBD2 | TRBJ2-2 | -
TGTGCCAGCAGCGTAGACCCTGTCTACGAGCAGTACTTC | CASSVDPVYEQYF | TRBV9 | - | TRBJ2-7 | -
TGTGCCGCTGGCGGCGGGAGTTGGTCAGATACGCAGTATTTT | CAAGGGSWSDTQYF | TRBV6-2/TRBV6-3 | TRBD2 | TRBJ2-3 | -